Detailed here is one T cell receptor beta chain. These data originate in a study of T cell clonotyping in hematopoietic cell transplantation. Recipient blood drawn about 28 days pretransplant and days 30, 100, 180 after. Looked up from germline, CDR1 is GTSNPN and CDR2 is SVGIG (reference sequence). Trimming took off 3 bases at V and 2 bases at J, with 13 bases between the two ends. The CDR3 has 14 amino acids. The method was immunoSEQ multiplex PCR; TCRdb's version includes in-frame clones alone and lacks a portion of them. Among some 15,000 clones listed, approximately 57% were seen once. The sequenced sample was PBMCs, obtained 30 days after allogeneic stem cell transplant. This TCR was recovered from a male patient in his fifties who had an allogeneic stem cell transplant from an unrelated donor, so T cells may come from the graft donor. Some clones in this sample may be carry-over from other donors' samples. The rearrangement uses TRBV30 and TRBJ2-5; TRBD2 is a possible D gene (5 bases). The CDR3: CAWSGDYKQETQYF. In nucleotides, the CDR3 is TGTGCCTGGAGCGGCGACTATAAACAAGAGACCCAGTACTTC.